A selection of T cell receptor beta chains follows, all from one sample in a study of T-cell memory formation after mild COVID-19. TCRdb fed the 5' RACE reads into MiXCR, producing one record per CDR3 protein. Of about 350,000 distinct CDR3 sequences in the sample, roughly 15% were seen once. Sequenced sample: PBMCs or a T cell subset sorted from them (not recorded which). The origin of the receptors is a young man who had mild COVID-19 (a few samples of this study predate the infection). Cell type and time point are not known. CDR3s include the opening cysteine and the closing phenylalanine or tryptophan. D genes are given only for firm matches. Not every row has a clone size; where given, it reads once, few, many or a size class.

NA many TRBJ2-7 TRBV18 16 TGTGCCAGCTCACCGGCTGGGGCAGGGGTGTTGTACGAGCAGTACTTC CASSPAGAGVLYEQYF
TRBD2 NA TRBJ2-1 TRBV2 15 TGTGCCAGCAGTGAATCTCGCGGGGGTGTATATGAGCAGTTCTTC CASSESRGGVYEQFF
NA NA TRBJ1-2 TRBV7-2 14 TGTGCCAGCACCCAGTCGGGCGGAAACTATGGCTACACCTTC CASTQSGGNYGYTF
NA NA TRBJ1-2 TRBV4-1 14 TGCGCCAGCAGCTCGGCGGTAGCTAACTATGGCTACACCTTC CASSSAVANYGYTF
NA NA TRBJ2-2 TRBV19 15 TGTGCCAGTAGTCTCCACAGCAAACCCACCGGGGAGCTGTTTTTT CASSLHSKPTGELFF
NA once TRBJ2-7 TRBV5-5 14 TGTGCCAGCAGCTTAATCGGGGCCTCCTACGAGCAGTACTTC CASSLIGASYEQYF
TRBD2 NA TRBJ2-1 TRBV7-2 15 TGTGCCAGCACCCGGGGGACTAGGGGCAACAATGAGCAGTTCTTC CASTRGTRGNNEQFF
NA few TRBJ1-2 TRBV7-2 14 TGTGCCAGCAGCCAAGGACCGGGAAACTATGGCTACACCTTC CASSQGPGNYGYTF
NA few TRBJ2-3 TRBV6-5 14 TGTGCCAGCAGTTACTCGGACGGCACAGATACGCAGTATTTT CASSYSDGTDTQYF
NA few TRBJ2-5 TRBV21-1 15 TGTGCCAGCAGCTCGGGACAGGCGAAGAAAGAGACCCAGTACTTC CASSSGQAKKETQYF
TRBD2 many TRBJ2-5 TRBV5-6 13 TGTGCCAGCACCCGACTAGCTCAGGAGACCCAGTACTTC CASTRLAQETQYF
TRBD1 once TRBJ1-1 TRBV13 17 TGTGCCAGCAGCTTAGGGTTCGGGACAGCTATAAACACTGAAGCTTTCTTT CASSLGFGTAINTEAFF
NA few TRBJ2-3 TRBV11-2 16 TGTGCCAGCAGCTTAAACCCCCCGGGCCGCACAGATACGCAGTATTTT CASSLNPPGRTDTQYF
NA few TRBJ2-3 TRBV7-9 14 TGTGCCAGCAGCTACCGAACAGGAGCAGATACGCAGTATTTT CASSYRTGADTQYF
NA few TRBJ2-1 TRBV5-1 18 TGCGCCAGCAGCTTGTCACCCATCGGGCAGGGCTCCTACAATGAGCAGTTCTTC CASSLSPIGQGSYNEQFF
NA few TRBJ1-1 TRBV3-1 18 TGTGCCAGCAGCGAATGGGCCCAGAGTCGTGTTGGGAACACTGAAGCTTTCTTT CASSEWAQSRVGNTEAFF